The clone carrying this TCR beta chain showed up just a few times. This sample is part of a study of blood T cell repertoires in COVID-19. Assay used: immunoSEQ multiplex PCR; TCRdb lists only in-frame clones, some missing. Altogether about 250,000 clones are present, 70% to 85% being singletons, with the ten largest covering about 8.9%. CDR1 and CDR2 (germline): SEHNR, FQNEAQ (reference sequence). With 3 bases removed from V and 6 bases from J, the gap between germline ends came to 24 bases. The CDR3 has 17 amino acids. The specimen was peripheral blood. The sequence was collected from an elderly man with acute or convalescent COVID-19. The chain uses TRBV7-9 and TRBJ2-7, with D tentatively TRBD2 (5 bases). CDR3: CASSFTRVGRAGREQYF. The CDR3 coding sequence is TGTGCCAGCAGCTTTACCCGAGTGGGCCGGGCGGGCCGCGAGCAGTACTTC.